These 20 T cell receptor beta chains originate from one sample sequenced in a study of human T cells and chemical hapten exposure (dated by TCRdb to the early 2020s). The time point label, read with the paper, signifies: patch test 1, 2 weeks after DPC sensitization. Interpreted using the paper, the treatment or condition label stands for: therapeutic diphenylcyclopropenone sensitization with weekly scalp DPC. Libraries were built with RACE. The sequencer listed for this sample is NextSeq 500. Using fastp at Q25 and MiXCR, TCRdb reprocessed the public reads and kept productive beta chains. Identical CDR3 protein sequences are pooled into one entry, listed with their most common genes and DNA. Here the sample has about 380,000 distinct CDR3 sequences; approximately 5% occur a single time. 2% to 2.5% of the sample goes to the ten largest clones. The material was whole blood, obtained in connection with sensitization to the hapten diphenylcyclopropenone (DPC). The receptors here all came from a woman between 45 and 60 years old with alopecia areata. Some clones in this sample may be carry-over from other donors' samples.

This clonotype was picked up many times. The chain combines TRBV7-9 with TRBJ1-6; no reliable D call. The V and J ends lost 1 base and 7 bases respectively, with 17 bases between them. The CDR3 length is 17 residues. Germline lookup yields CDR1 SEHNR and CDR2 FQNEAQ (reference sequence). This chain's CDR3 is CASSLVPTAHANSPLHF. The CDR3 DNA follows: TGTGCCAGCAGCTTAGTACCGACCGCACACGCCAATTCACCCCTCCACTTT.

This clonotype was seen at least ten times. In DNA form, the CDR3 reads TGTGCCAGCGGCGACCCGACAGGGCGTCCGACCGGGGAGCTGTTTTTT. Its translation: CASGDPTGRPTGELFF. J is TRBJ2-2 and V is TRBV27; 7 nucleotides line up with TRBD1. V shed 8 bases and J 5 bases; nucleotides not matched to a gene: 14. The CDR3 sequence is 16 residues long. The germline V gene encodes CDR1 MNHEY and CDR2 SMNVEV (reference sequence).

This clonotype was seen ten or more times. V gene TRBV11-2 combines with J gene TRBJ2-3; 9 bases agree with TRBD2. CDR3 length equals 15 residues. Per the germline V gene, CDR1 is SGHAT and CDR2 is FQNNGV. Trimming took 5 bases from V and 2 from J; bases not matched to a gene: 5. CDR3 coding DNA: TGTGCCAGCAGCCATCTAGCGGGGTCCACAGATACGCAGTATTTT. Its translation: CASSHLAGSTDTQYF.

In its sample, this clonotype was seen a few times. This rearrangement joins TRBV28 to TRBJ1-6, with a weak D call TRBD1 (5 bases). CDR3 length equals 16 residues. The V end was cut by 8 bases, the J end by 5 bases, with 19 bases between. CDR1 MDHEN and CDR2 SYDVKM come from the germline V gene. CDR3: CASGGEGRTDNSPLHF. For the CDR3, the DNA is TGTGCCAGCGGGGGGGAGGGCCGAACGGATAATTCACCCCTCCACTTT.

This clonotype was seen a few times. Here the CDR3 DNA reads TGTGCCAGCAGTTATTCGGAAAGTTATGGCTACACCTTC. It encodes CASSYSESYGYTF. The J gene is TRBJ1-2, the V gene TRBV6-2 or TRBV6-3; D unclear. V shed 3 bases and J shed 5 bases, with 10 bases lying between them. Germline CDR1 reads MNHEY; CDR2 reads SVGEGT. The CDR3 is 13 amino acids.

This chain joins TRBV21-1 and TRBJ2-7; TRBD1 is taken as the D call from the table, unchecked against the DNA. TRBV21-1 is a pseudogene segment. This CDR3 has 14 amino acids. The DNA of the CDR3 is TGTGCCAGCAGCAACCCAGGGTCCGTCTACGAGCAGTACTTC. Protein product: CASSNPGSVYEQYF.

In this sample, this clonotype turned up many times. The chain combines TRBV3-1 with TRBJ1-6; no clear D gene. Germline CDR1 LGHDT, CDR2 YNNKEL (reference sequence). V dropped 0 bases and J dropped 6 bases, with 9 bases sitting between them. This CDR3 spans 15 amino acids. CDR3 nucleotides: TGTGCCAGCAGCCAAGAAGGCATTTTTAATTCACCCCTCCACTTT. Translating it yields CASSQEGIFNSPLHF.

The sample holds many counts of this clonotype. The chain couples TRBV5-5 to TRBJ2-1; possibly TRBD1 for D (5 bases). This CDR3 contains 15 residues. Germline values: CDR1 SGHKS, CDR2 YYEKEE (reference sequence). The V end lost 0 bases, the J end lost 2 bases, and 9 bases lay between the germline ends. This chain's CDR3 is CASSLGDSTYNEQFF. The CDR3 nucleotides are TGTGCCAGCAGCTTGGGCGACAGTACCTACAATGAGCAGTTCTTC.

This clonotype was counted ten times or more. The chain couples TRBV12-3 or TRBV12-4 to TRBJ1-1; 9 bases agree with TRBD1. Unmatched junction bases numbered 5, after V lost 2 bases and J lost 4 bases. The CDR3 runs to 15 residues. CDR3 DNA: TGTGCCAGCAGTTTACAACAGGGGGCTGCCACTGAAGCTTTCTTT. It codes for CASSLQQGAATEAFF.

This clonotype was found many times. The chain employs TRBV5-1 and TRBJ2-1, with TRBD2 matching 10 bases. The V and J ends lost 3 bases and 2 bases, in that order; junction bases with no gene match: 2. Germline V gives CDR1 SGHRS, CDR2 YFSETQ. This CDR3 has 15 amino acids. CDR3 DNA sequence: TGCGCCAGCAGCTCTAGCGGGGGTCCCTACAATGAGCAGTTCTTC. It is translated as CASSSSGGPYNEQFF.

This clonotype came up a few times. This chain uses TRBV20-1 with TRBJ2-7, with 9 bases fitting TRBD2. The trim removed 8 bases at V and 3 bases at J, leaving 5 bases unmatched. The CDR3 sequence is 12 residues long. Germline V gene data show CDR1 as DFQATT and CDR2 as SNEGSKA (reference sequence). CDR3 residues: CSIAGASYEQYF. Written as DNA, the CDR3 is TGCAGTATAGCGGGGGCCAGCTACGAGCAGTACTTC.

The V gene is TRBV9, the J gene TRBJ2-3, with a tentative D call TRBD1 (5 bases). CDR3 length: 15 residues. Trimming cost V 2 bases and J 2 bases, with 12 bases left between them. Looked up from germline, CDR1 is SGDLS and CDR2 is YYNGEE. This CDR3 is CASSVKGILTDTQYF. CDR3 DNA sequence: TGTGCCAGCAGCGTGAAGGGGATCCTCACAGATACGCAGTATTTT.

This clonotype was detected ten times or more. The chain is built from TRBV29-1 and TRBJ1-1; 8 nucleotides line up with TRBD1. This CDR3 comprises 13 residues. CDR1 is SQVTM and CDR2 is ANQGSEA in the germline V gene. With 6 bases clipped from V and 1 base from J, the junction kept 4 bases outside the gene matches. The CDR3 DNA sequence: TGCAGCGTAGGAACAGGGGGGAACACTGAAGCTTTCTTT. Encoded protein: CSVGTGGNTEAFF.

The table lists this clonotype with many counts. This chain connects TRBV29-1 to TRBJ2-3; D might be TRBD2 (5 bases). Trimming took 8 bases from V and 5 from J, leaving 14 bases between them. This CDR3 has 12 residues. Germline assignment: CDR1 SQVTM and CDR2 ANQGSEA. The CDR3 DNA follows: TGCAGCACTCAGAATAGCGAAGATACGCAGTATTTT. This codes for CSTQNSEDTQYF.

This clonotype was detected many times. The V call is TRBV5-5, the J call TRBJ1-2; TRBD1 matches 8 bases. Germline trimming cut 4 bases from V and 7 bases from J; bases unmatched to any gene: 15. This CDR3 comprises 16 residues. Germline values: CDR1 SGHKS, CDR2 YYEKEE (reference sequence). The CDR3 reads CASSRAQGADPLGYTF. In DNA, the CDR3 is TGTGCCAGCAGCAGGGCCCAGGGGGCAGACCCCCTTGGCTACACCTTC.

The chain recombines TRBV27 with TRBJ1-6; 8 bases are a match to TRBD1. CDR1 and CDR2 (germline): MNHEY, SMNVEV (reference sequence). The CDR3 runs to 15 residues. V lost 3 bases to trimming and J lost 10 bases; unmatched junction nucleotides: 8. The CDR3 spells CASSFVGQGISPLHF. The CDR3 DNA is TGTGCCAGCAGTTTTGTCGGACAGGGCATCTCACCCCTCCACTTT.

This clonotype was counted ten times or more. The J gene is TRBJ1-5, the V gene TRBV12-3 or TRBV12-4; 11 nucleotides agree with TRBD1. The CDR3 has 15 amino acids. V trimming: 5 bases; J trimming: 5 bases; junction bases outside the gene matches: 5. The CDR3 region is CASSPGTGGYQPQHF. The CDR3 DNA sequence: TGTGCCAGCAGTCCCGGGACAGGGGGGTATCAGCCCCAGCATTTT.

This clonotype has only a few counts. This chain uses TRBV15 with TRBJ2-4, with 7 bases lining up with TRBD1. V lost 3 bases, J lost 6 bases, and 5 bases stayed unmatched. The V gene's germline CDR1 is LNHNV and CDR2 YYDKDF (reference sequence). The CDR3 loop spans 14 amino acids. The CDR3 DNA follows: TGTGCCACCAGCAGCAGGGACAGCCTAAACATTCAGTACTTC. Protein sequence: CATSSRDSLNIQYF.

This sequence joins TRBV4-2 and TRBJ1-1; no clear D. V was shortened by 0 bases and J by 1 base, with 9 bases between the two germline ends. The germline V gene has CDR1 LGHNA and CDR2 YNFKEQ. The CDR3 consists of 15 residues. This CDR3 is CASSQEWQPNTEAFF. The CDR3 nucleotides read TGTGCCAGCAGCCAAGAATGGCAGCCGAACACTGAAGCTTTCTTT.

This clonotype was seen more than once but under ten times. The chain combines TRBV12-3 or TRBV12-4 with TRBJ2-6; D is possibly TRBD2 (6 bases). Trimming took off 5 bases at V and 2 bases at J, with 16 bases between the two ends. The CDR3 has 17 amino acids. The CDR3 loop is CASSPGLGLTGANVLTF. The CDR3 DNA sequence: TGTGCCAGCAGTCCGGGACTGGGTTTGACTGGGGCCAACGTCCTGACTTTC.